Listed below are T cell receptor beta chains from one sample, sequenced in a study of blood T cell repertoires in COVID-19. The assay was immunoSEQ multiplex PCR, and TCRdb's table has in-frame clones only and misses some. The sample yields about 270,000 clones, around four fifths seen once. The sequencing sample was made of peripheral blood. The receptor source for this set is a woman aged 50 to 60 with active or convalescent COVID-19. CDR3s include the opening cysteine and the closing phenylalanine or tryptophan. Some rows mark clone size as missing; the rest say once, few, many or name a class of expanded clone.

length	V	size	J	CDR3
15	TRBV4-1	NA	TRBJ2-1	CASSTRTGRYNEQFF
14	TRBV27	once	TRBJ1-6	CASSWWTGVSPLHF
14	TRBV5-4	once	TRBJ2-5	CASSLGPVQETQYF
12	TRBV5-4	few	TRBJ1-2	CASSLGAGGYTF
19	TRBV30	NA	TRBJ2-7	CAWSVPPPFLAGAWGEQYF
18	TRBV11-2	NA	TRBJ1-4	CASSLVGIWGPTNEKLFF
15	TRBV2	NA	TRBJ2-1	CASSVGLAGANEQFF
13	TRBV11-3	few	TRBJ2-7	CASSLELSSEQYF
13	TRBV5-6	NA	TRBJ1-2	CASSLRSAVGYTF
15	TRBV2	NA	TRBJ2-3	CASSESGRAVDTQYF
16	TRBV5-5	NA	TRBJ2-3	CASSLSGTPTTDTQYF
15	TRBV5-6	NA	TRBJ2-1	CASSYRDRVLGEQFF
14	TRBV2	NA	TRBJ1-2	CASRDRGNDYGYTF
14	TRBV5-1	NA	TRBJ1-1	CASSFNWRNTEAFF
18	TRBV27	once	TRBJ2-2	CASSLSYPGGSYTGELFF
16	TRBV6-1	NA	TRBJ1-1	CASSVLTGGDNTEAFF
16	TRBV5-1	NA	TRBJ2-5	CASSLMTGQYQETQYF
14	TRBV27	NA	TRBJ1-1	CASSLGGGITEAFF
13	TRBV5-6	once	TRBJ1-5	CASSLSVGQPQHF
14	TRBV28	NA	TRBJ2-3	CASSPGGNTDTQYF
13	TRBV29-1	NA	TRBJ2-1	CSGNRDTYNEQFF
13	TRBV15	NA	TRBJ1-1	CATSPRLDTEAFF
15	TRBV28	once	TRBJ1-3	CASSLARGTGNTIYF
15	TRBV6-5	NA	TRBJ1-4	CASTPTGSTNEKLFF
15	TRBV19	NA	TRBJ1-5	CASSIDQGAYQPQHF